Shown below are 5 T cell receptor beta chains from a single sample sequenced in a study of cytomegalovirus exposure and HLA in healthy donors. The method was immunoSEQ multiplex PCR; TCRdb's version includes in-frame clones alone and lacks a portion of them. The data hold roughly 330,000 clones, with about 85% observed a single time. Sequencing was performed on PBMCs. These receptors were taken from a woman aged 30 to 39 in good health and CMV-seropositive.

The CDR3 DNA reads TGTGCCAGCAGCTCGACAGGGGCCTCCTACGAGCAGTACTTC. This sequence encodes CASSSTGASYEQYF. V and J are TRBV7-6 and TRBJ2-7, with 8 positions matching TRBD1. Germline V gives CDR1 SGHVS, CDR2 FNYEAQ. V shed 4 bases, J shed 0 bases, and the junction held 2 bases outside the gene matches. The CDR3 covers 14 residues.

The genes are TRBV28 and TRBJ2-7; D ambiguous. This CDR3 region has 15 residues. Germline values: CDR1 MDHEN, CDR2 SYDVKM. Trimming shortened V by 3 bases and J by 7 bases, and 19 bases separated the two germline ends. The CDR3 region is CASSFGSVSYVEQYF. The DNA for the CDR3 is TGTGCCAGCAGTTTTGGGTCTGTGAGCTACGTAGAGCAGTACTTC.

The chain uses TRBV2 and TRBJ1-5; D possibly corresponds to TRBD1 (5 bases). V shed 6 bases and J shed 2 bases, with 14 bases lying between them. CDR1 is SNHLY and CDR2 is FYNNEI in the germline V gene. The CDR3 sequence is 15 residues long. The CDR3 reads CASRETDLGNQPQHF. CDR3 sequence (DNA): TGTGCCAGCAGAGAGACAGACTTGGGCAATCAGCCCCAGCATTTT.

This clone has only one observation. The chain has TRBV6-6 and TRBJ2-7, with 9 nucleotides matching TRBD1. This CDR3 contains 15 residues. The V gene end was trimmed by 6 bases and the J gene end by 4 bases; junction bases not matched to a gene: 10. Germline assignment: CDR1 MNHNY and CDR2 SVGAGI (reference sequence). For the CDR3, the DNA is TGTGCCAGCAGACCCGGACAGGGGTCGCGATACGAGCAGTACTTC. Encoded protein: CASRPGQGSRYEQYF.

The chain uses TRBV7-3 and TRBJ2-3, with D unresolved. CDR1 SGHTA and CDR2 FQGTGA come from the germline V gene. The CDR3 runs 13 residues. Between the trimmed V and J ends, which lost 5 bases and 4 bases, there was a span of 10 bases. CDR3 in DNA: TGTGCCAGCAGCGTTAGGGCCTCAGATACGCAGTATTTT. Translated: CASSVRASDTQYF.